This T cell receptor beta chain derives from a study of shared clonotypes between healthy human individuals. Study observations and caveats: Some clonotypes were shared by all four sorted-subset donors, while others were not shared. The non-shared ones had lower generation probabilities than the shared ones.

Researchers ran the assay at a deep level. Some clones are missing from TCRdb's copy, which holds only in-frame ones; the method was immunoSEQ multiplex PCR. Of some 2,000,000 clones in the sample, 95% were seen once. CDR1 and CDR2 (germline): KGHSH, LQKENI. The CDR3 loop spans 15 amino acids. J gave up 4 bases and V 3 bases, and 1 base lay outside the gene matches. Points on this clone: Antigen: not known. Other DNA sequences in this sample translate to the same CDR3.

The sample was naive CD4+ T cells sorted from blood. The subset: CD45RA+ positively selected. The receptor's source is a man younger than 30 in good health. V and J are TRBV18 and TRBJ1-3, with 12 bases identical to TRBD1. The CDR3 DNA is TGTGCCAGCTCACCCGGGACAGGGGGCGGAAACACCATATATTTT. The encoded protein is CASSPGTGGGNTIYF.